This T cell receptor (beta chain) appears in the sequencing data of a study of control samples from healthy donors and cancer patients. Trimming cost V 4 bases and J 0 bases, with 14 bases left between them. This CDR3 has 16 amino acids. Germline CDR1 is SGHRS and CDR2 is YFSETQ. Repertoires were generated with immunoSEQ multiplex PCR, while TCRdb's copy carries only in-frame clones and drops some. There are fewer than 300,000 clones in the sample; over 75% occur only once, and 13% lies in the top ten. This receptor was identified in a woman aged 60-75 years with lung cancer. Sequencing was performed on PBMCs. The J gene is TRBJ2-1, the V gene TRBV5-1; D gene uncertain. CDR3 amino acids: CASSPGPPSSYNEQFF. In DNA, the CDR3 is TGCGCCAGCAGCCCAGGCCCTCCTAGCTCCTACAATGAGCAGTTCTTC.